Following are 8 T cell receptor beta chains from one sample sequenced in a study of T cell responses to AZD1222 COVID-19 vaccine. Measured with immunoSEQ multiplex PCR; TCRdb has only the in-frame clones, and not every one. The top ten clones hold 4% to 5% of a sample with about 100,000 clones, approximately 87% of them seen once. Material: peripheral blood, obtained on day 0 of MenACWY control vaccination. All receptors derive from an adult in good health.

This chain links TRBV12-3 or TRBV12-4 with TRBJ1-2, with D perhaps TRBD1 (5 bases). This CDR3 region has 13 residues. Trimming removed 3 bases from V and 8 bases from J, with 13 bases in between. CDR3: CASSFGAGIGYTF. CDR3 coding DNA: TGTGCCAGCAGTTTTGGGGCAGGGATAGGCTACACCTTC.

The V gene is TRBV29-1, the J gene TRBJ2-3, with D perhaps matching TRBD2 (6 bases). This CDR3 contains 14 residues. The germline V gene has CDR1 SQVTM and CDR2 ANQGSEA. V lost 2 bases and J lost 5, with 14 bases in between. CDR3 DNA sequence: TGCAGCGTTGAATTGGAAAGCGGGTTAGATACGCAGTATTTT. This translates into CSVELESGLDTQYF.

This clone was picked up a small number of times. V gene TRBV3-1 (or the pseudogene TRBV3-2) combines with J gene TRBJ2-7; 7 nucleotides align to TRBD2. Germline CDR1 reads LGHDT; CDR2 reads YNNKEL (reference sequence). V gave up 0 bases and J gave up 2 bases; unmatched junction bases: 4. This CDR3 spans 15 amino acids. In nucleotides, the CDR3 is TGTGCCAGCAGCCAAGATCTGGGGGGGACCTACGAGCAGTACTTC. It encodes CASSQDLGGTYEQYF.

The genes are TRBV9 and TRBJ1-4; no firm D call. Trimming removed 3 bases at V and 0 bases at J, with 6 bases between. The germline V gene encodes CDR1 SGDLS and CDR2 YYNGEE. This CDR3 contains 14 residues. CDR3 residues: CASSDKTTNEKLFF. Here the CDR3 DNA reads TGTGCCAGCAGCGACAAAACAACTAATGAAAAACTGTTTTTT.

The rearrangement links TRBV5-1 to TRBJ1-1, with 8 bases matching TRBD1. This CDR3 comprises 16 residues. Germline CDR1 is SGHRS and CDR2 is YFSETQ. V lost 7 bases to trimming and J lost 0 bases; unmatched junction nucleotides: 11. In DNA form, the CDR3 reads TGCGCCAGCGCTCAAGGCAGGGGGCTGGTGAACACTGAAGCTTTCTTT. This codes for CASAQGRGLVNTEAFF. Using reference TRBV5-1 and TRBJ1-1 for the parts outside the CDR3, the full variable domain is KAGVTQTPRYLIKTRGQQVTLSCSPISGHRSVSWYQQTPGQGLQFLFEYFSETQRNKGNFPGRFSGRQFSNSRSEMNVSTLELGDSALYLCASAQGRGLVNTEAFFGQGTRLTVV.

The rearrangement uses TRBV19 and TRBJ1-4; D gene uncertain. Germline V gives CDR1 LNHDA, CDR2 SQIVND (reference sequence). The CDR3 spans 17 residues. With 5 bases removed from V and 8 bases from J, the gap between germline ends came to 24 bases. Here the CDR3 DNA reads TGTGCCAGTAGTCCCCGAGAGCTCCACTCCTCCCAGGAAAAACTGTTTTTT. Its protein product is CASSPRELHSSQEKLFF. The full variable domain, rest sourced from reference TRBV19 and TRBJ1-4, is DGGITQSPKYLFRKEGQNVTLSCEQNLNHDAMYWYRQDPGQGLRLIYYSQIVNDFQKGDIAEGYSVSREKKESFPLTVTSAQKNPTAFYLCASSPRELHSSQEKLFFGSGTQLSVL.

The chain recombines TRBV5-4 with TRBJ1-2, with a weak D call TRBD1 (6 bases). Per germline, CDR1 SGHNT and CDR2 YYREEE (reference sequence). Trimming cost V 4 bases and J 4 bases, with 20 bases left between them. CDR3 length equals 16 residues. The chain's CDR3 is CASSTGSTGTGYGYTF. The CDR3 DNA is TGTGCCAGCAGCACGGGGTCAACAGGGACTGGCTATGGCTACACCTTC. Together with reference TRBV5-4 and TRBJ1-2, the CDR3 gives the full variable domain: ETGVTQSPTHLIKTRGQQVTLRCSSQSGHNTVSWYQQALGQGPQFIFQYYREEENGRGNFPPRFSGLQFPNYSSELNVNALELDDSALYLCASSTGSTGTGYGYTFGSGTRLTVV.

The J gene is TRBJ1-4, the V gene TRBV4-1; D unclear. The germline CDR1 and CDR2 sequences are MGHRA and YSYEKL. The CDR3 spans 14 residues. V shed 6 bases and J shed 3 bases, with 11 bases lying between them. In nucleotides, the CDR3 is TGCGCCAGCAGGGCCGACCCGGCTAATGAAAAACTGTTTTTT. As protein: CASRADPANEKLFF.